Listed here are 14 T cell receptor beta chains from one sample, sequenced in a study of T-cell reconstitution after alpha-beta-depleted transplantation in children. Researchers prepared the TCRbeta library using unique molecular identifiers, the study reports. TCRdb reanalysed the PCR reads using MiXCR and keeps one entry per CDR3 protein. Of about 400,000 distinct CDR3 sequences in the sample, roughly 20% were seen once. Sequencing used PBMCs from the stem cell graft donor, obtained from the stem cell graft. These receptors were collected from a human donor who donated a stem cell graft to a child with acute myeloid leukemia.

Only one count was recorded for this clonotype. This rearrangement joins TRBV5-1 to TRBJ1-6, with a possible D match to TRBD1 (5 bases). V dropped 5 bases and J dropped 9 bases, with 9 bases sitting between them. Germline V lookup: CDR1 SGHRS, CDR2 YFSETQ. The CDR3 spans 12 residues. The CDR3 sequence: CASRSGGSPLHF. The CDR3 bases are TGCGCCAGCAGAAGCGGGGGTTCACCCCTCCACTTT. The whole variable domain, remainder taken from reference TRBV5-1 and TRBJ1-6, is KAGVTQTPRYLIKTRGQQVTLSCSPISGHRSVSWYQQTPGQGLQFLFEYFSETQRNKGNFPGRFSGRQFSNSRSEMNVSTLELGDSALYLCASRSGGSPLHFGNGTRLTVT.

This chain connects TRBV24-1 to TRBJ2-1, with D perhaps TRBD2 (6 bases). The CDR3 consists of 14 residues. Germline lookup yields CDR1 KGHDR and CDR2 SFDVKD. V lost 3 bases to trimming and J lost 4 bases, with 9 bases between them. This CDR3 is CATSDPGLYNEQFF. CDR3 DNA sequence: TGTGCCACCAGTGATCCGGGACTTTACAATGAGCAGTTCTTC.

The chain joins TRBV5-1 to TRBJ1-5; D not resolved. The V end was cut by 6 bases, the J end by 6 bases, with 7 bases between. Germline V lookup: CDR1 SGHRS, CDR2 YFSETQ. The CDR3 extends over 11 amino acids. The CDR3 DNA sequence: TGCGCCAGCACGTACGGTCAGCCCCAGCATTTT. Its translation is CASTYGQPQHF.

The genes are TRBV24-1 and TRBJ2-5; D might be TRBD1 (5 bases). CDR3 length: 17 residues. Trimming stripped 4 bases from V and 5 bases from J, with 22 bases between. The V gene's germline CDR1 is KGHDR and CDR2 SFDVKD. The CDR3 loop reads CATSDLQQDGPRETQYF. Written as DNA, the CDR3 is TGTGCCACCAGTGACTTACAACAGGACGGTCCTAGGGAGACCCAGTACTTC.

This clonotype was counted at least ten times. The chain uses TRBV20-1 and TRBJ1-2; TRBD1 matches 9 bases. The germline gives CDR1 DFQATT, CDR2 SNEGSKA (reference sequence). This CDR3 has 14 amino acids. Losses at the gene ends were 0 bases for V and 6 bases for J; bases not matched to a gene: 5. The CDR3 region has the DNA TGCAGTGCTAGAGATCCCGGGACAGGGAATGGCTACACCTTC. Translated: CSARDPGTGNGYTF.

This sequence joins TRBV12-3 or TRBV12-4 and TRBJ2-1; tentatively, D is TRBD2 (6 bases). This CDR3 contains 17 residues. The germline V and J ends were trimmed by 3 bases and 0 bases, with 15 bases remaining between them. This CDR3 is CASSFRAGKSSYNEQFF. CDR3 in DNA: TGTGCCAGCAGTTTTCGGGCGGGAAAGAGCTCCTACAATGAGCAGTTCTTC.

The rearrangement uses TRBV6-5 and TRBJ1-6, with unresolved D. Trimming left V 0 bases short and J 5 bases short, with 5 bases between. CDR3 length equals 14 residues. Germline assignment: CDR1 MNHEY and CDR2 SVGAGI. The DNA of the CDR3 is TGTGCCAGCAGTTACTCGGATGATAATTCACCCCTCCACTTT. Translation: CASSYSDDNSPLHF.

This clonotype was recorded many times. The J gene is TRBJ2-1, the V gene TRBV12-3 or TRBV12-4; TRBD2 might be the D (6 bases). The CDR3 totals 14 residues. Trimming removed 11 bases from V and 2 bases from J, with 16 bases in between. CDR3 region: CAGGTGLTYNEQFF. The CDR3 coding sequence is TGTGCCGGCGGGACGGGCCTCACCTACAATGAGCAGTTCTTC.

This chain joins TRBV9 and TRBJ2-7; D perhaps matches TRBD2 (5 bases). Germline values: CDR1 SGDLS, CDR2 YYNGEE. Deletions cut 4 bases from V and 7 bases from J, with 12 bases between. The CDR3 contains 12 residues. The CDR3 spells CASSPAGREQYF. DNA of the CDR3: TGTGCCAGCAGCCCGGCGGGTAGGGAGCAGTACTTC.

The chain combines TRBV28 with TRBJ2-7; D not resolved. The CDR3 contains 15 residues. Germline V gene lookup returns CDR1 MDHEN and CDR2 SYDVKM. V gave up 6 bases and J gave up 2 bases, with 17 bases separating them. CDR3 sequence: CASSPRRARPYEQYF. The CDR3 nucleotides read TGTGCCAGCAGCCCCAGACGGGCCCGTCCCTACGAGCAGTACTTC.

This clonotype turned up a few times. This chain links TRBV27 with TRBJ2-7, with D hard to call. There are 13 residues in the CDR3. V lost 2 bases, J lost 2 bases, and 7 bases lay in between. Germline CDR1 reads MNHEY; CDR2 reads SMNVEV (reference sequence). The DNA of the CDR3 is TGTGCCAGCAGTTTAGCTAGTACCTACGAGCAGTACTTC. Amino acid sequence: CASSLASTYEQYF.

For this clonotype: Lacking the conserved final phenylalanine or tryptophan, this CDR3 likely reflects a read error. The rearrangement joins TRBV20-1 to TRBJ1-1; D not certain. The CDR3 contains 13 residues. Germline V gene sequence: CDR1 DFQATT, CDR2 SNEGSKA (reference sequence). With 5 bases removed from V and 5 bases from J, the gap between germline ends came to 15 bases. CDR3 amino acids: CSAPPAVRTEAFY. DNA for the CDR3: TGCAGTGCTCCCCCGGCAGTAAGGACTGAAGCTTTCTAT.

This clonotype was observed many times. V gene TRBV6-1 combines with J gene TRBJ2-7; D is ambiguous. In germline, CDR1 is MNHNS, CDR2 SASEGT. This CDR3 has 14 residues. Trimming shortened V by 7 bases and J by 2 bases, and 15 bases separated the two germline ends. CDR3 DNA: TGTGCCAGCACCCCCGCCAGGCCTCCCTACGAGCAGTACTTC. It yields the protein CASTPARPPYEQYF.

This clonotype was counted only a few times. The chain couples TRBV7-2 to TRBJ2-3; D remains unclear. This CDR3 contains 14 residues. Germline values: CDR1 SGHTA, CDR2 FQGNSA. Trimming pared 2 bases from V and 1 base from J, leaving 7 bases between. This chain's CDR3 is CASSLWRRTDTQYF. CDR3 DNA sequence: TGTGCCAGCAGCTTATGGCGGCGCACAGATACGCAGTATTTT.